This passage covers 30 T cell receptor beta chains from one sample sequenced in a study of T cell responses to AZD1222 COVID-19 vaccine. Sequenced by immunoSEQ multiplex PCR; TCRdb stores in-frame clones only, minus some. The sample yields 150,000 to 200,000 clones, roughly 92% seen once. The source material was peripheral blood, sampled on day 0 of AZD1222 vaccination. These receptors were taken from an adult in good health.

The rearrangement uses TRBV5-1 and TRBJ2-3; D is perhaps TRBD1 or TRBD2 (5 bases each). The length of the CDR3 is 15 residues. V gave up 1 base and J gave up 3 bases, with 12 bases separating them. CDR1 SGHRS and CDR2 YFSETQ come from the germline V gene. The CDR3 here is CASSLTGPRTDTQYF. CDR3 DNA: TGCGCCAGCAGCTTGACGGGACCCCGTACAGATACGCAGTATTTT.

The CDR3 loop is CASSPFGGPNEQFF. The DNA for the CDR3 is TGTGCCAGCTCACCATTCGGGGGACCCAATGAGCAGTTCTTC. This rearrangement joins TRBV18 to TRBJ2-1; D is possibly TRBD2 (6 bases). CDR3 length: 14 amino acids. With 2 bases removed from V and 6 bases from J, the gap between germline ends came to 11 bases. CDR1 and CDR2 from the germline V gene are KGHSH and LQKENI. The full variable domain, rest sourced from reference TRBV18 and TRBJ2-1, is NAGVMQNPRHLVRRRGQEARLRCSPMKGHSHVYWYRQLPEEGLKFMVYLQKENIIDESGMPKERFSAEFPKEGPSILRIQQVVRGDSAAYFCASSPFGGPNEQFFGPGTRLTVL.

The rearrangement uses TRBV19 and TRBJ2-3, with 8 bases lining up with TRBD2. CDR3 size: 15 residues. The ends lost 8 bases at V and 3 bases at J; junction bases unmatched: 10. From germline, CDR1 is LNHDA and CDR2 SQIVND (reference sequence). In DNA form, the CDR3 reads TGTGCCAGTGACGCCGGGACTAGGGGTACAGATACGCAGTATTTT. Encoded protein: CASDAGTRGTDTQYF. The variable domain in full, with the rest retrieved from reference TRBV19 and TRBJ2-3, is DGGITQSPKYLFRKEGQNVTLSCEQNLNHDAMYWYRQDPGQGLRLIYYSQIVNDFQKGDIAEGYSVSREKKESFPLTVTSAQKNPTAFYLCASDAGTRGTDTQYFGPGTRLTVL.

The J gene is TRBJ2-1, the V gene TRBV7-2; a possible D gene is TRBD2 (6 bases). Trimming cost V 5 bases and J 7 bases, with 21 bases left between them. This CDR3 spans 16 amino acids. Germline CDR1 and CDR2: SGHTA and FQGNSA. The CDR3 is CASSLNRPGGPNEQFF. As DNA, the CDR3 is TGTGCCAGCAGCCTCAACCGGCCCGGAGGGCCGAATGAGCAGTTCTTC.

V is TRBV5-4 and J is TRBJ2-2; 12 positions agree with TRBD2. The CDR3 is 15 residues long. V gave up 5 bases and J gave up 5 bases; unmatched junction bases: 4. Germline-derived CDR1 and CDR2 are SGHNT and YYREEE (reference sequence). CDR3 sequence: CASRLAGGRTGELFF. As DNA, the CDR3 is TGTGCCAGCAGACTAGCGGGAGGTCGGACCGGGGAGCTGTTTTTT.

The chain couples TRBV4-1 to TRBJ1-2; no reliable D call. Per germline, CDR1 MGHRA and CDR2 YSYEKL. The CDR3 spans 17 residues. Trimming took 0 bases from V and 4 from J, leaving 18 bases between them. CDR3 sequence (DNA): TGCGCCAGCAGCCAAGATGTGGTGAATGGCGGTGCCTATGGCTACACCTTC. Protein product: CASSQDVVNGGAYGYTF.

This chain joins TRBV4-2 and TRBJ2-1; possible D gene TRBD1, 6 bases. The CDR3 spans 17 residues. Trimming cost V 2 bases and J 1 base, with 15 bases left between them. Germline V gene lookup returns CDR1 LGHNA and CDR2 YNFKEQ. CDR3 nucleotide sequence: TGTGCCAGCAGCCAATTTGCCCCACAGGGTTCCTACAATGAGCAGTTCTTC. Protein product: CASSQFAPQGSYNEQFF.

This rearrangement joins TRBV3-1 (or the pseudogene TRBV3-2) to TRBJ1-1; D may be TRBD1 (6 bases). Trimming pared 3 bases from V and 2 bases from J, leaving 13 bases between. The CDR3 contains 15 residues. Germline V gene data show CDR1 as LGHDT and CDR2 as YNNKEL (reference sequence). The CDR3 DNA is TGTGCCAGCAGCCATTCCCTACAGGGCAACACTGAAGCTTTCTTT. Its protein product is CASSHSLQGNTEAFF.

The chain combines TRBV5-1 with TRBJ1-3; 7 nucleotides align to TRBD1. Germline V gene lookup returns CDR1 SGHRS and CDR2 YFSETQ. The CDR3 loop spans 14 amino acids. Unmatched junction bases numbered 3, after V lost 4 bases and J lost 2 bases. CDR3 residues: CASSPGQAGNTIYF. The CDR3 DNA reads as TGCGCCAGCAGCCCTGGACAGGCTGGAAACACCATATATTTT.

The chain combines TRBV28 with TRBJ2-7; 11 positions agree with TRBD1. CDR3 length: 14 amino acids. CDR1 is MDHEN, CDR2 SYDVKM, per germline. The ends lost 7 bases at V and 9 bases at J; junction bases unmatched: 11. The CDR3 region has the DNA TGTGCCAGCACTCTCCGGACAGGGGGCCAAGGGCAGTACTTC. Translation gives CASTLRTGGQGQYF.

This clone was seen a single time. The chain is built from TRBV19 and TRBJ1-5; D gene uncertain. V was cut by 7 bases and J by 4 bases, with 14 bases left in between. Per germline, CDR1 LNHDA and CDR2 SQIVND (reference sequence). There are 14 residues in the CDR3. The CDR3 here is CASKPGPTNQPQHF. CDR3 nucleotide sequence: TGTGCCAGTAAACCCGGACCGACTAATCAGCCCCAGCATTTT.

The CDR3 reads CAISDPGTGRRTEAFF. The CDR3 nucleotides read TGTGCCATCAGTGACCCAGGGACAGGGAGGCGGACTGAAGCTTTCTTT. The chain has TRBV10-3 and TRBJ1-1, with 9 bases lining up with TRBD1. This CDR3 comprises 16 residues. Germline assignment: CDR1 ENHRY and CDR2 SYGVKD. V trimming: 3 bases; J trimming: 5 bases; junction bases outside the gene matches: 10.

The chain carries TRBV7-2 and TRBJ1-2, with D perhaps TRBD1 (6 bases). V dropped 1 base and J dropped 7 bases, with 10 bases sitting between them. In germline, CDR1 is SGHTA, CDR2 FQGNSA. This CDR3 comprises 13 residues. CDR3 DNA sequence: TGTGCCAGCAGCTTAGGACCGGGGGCTGGCTACACCTTC. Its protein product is CASSLGPGAGYTF.

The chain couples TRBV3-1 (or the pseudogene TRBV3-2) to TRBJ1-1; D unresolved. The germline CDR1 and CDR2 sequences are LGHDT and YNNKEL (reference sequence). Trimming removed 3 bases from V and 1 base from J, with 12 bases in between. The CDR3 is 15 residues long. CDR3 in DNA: TGTGCCAGCAGCCAGGACTGGACGGCGAACACTGAAGCTTTCTTT. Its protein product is CASSQDWTANTEAFF.

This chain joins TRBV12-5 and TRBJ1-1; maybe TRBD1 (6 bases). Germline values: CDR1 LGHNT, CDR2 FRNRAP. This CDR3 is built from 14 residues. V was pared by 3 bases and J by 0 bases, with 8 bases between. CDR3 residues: CASGLQGMNTEAFF. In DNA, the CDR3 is TGTGCTAGTGGTTTACAGGGCATGAACACTGAAGCTTTCTTT.

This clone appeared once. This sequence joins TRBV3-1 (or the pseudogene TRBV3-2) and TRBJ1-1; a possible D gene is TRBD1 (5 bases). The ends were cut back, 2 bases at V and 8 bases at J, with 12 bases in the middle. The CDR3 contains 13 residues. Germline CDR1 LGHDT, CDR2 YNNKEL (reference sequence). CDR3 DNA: TGTGCCAGCAGCCAAAAGGGTGGGGGGGAAGCTTTCTTT. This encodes CASSQKGGGEAFF.

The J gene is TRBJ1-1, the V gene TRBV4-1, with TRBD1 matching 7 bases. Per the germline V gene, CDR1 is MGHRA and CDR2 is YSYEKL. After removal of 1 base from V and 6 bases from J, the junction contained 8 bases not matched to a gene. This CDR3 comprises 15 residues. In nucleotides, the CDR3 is TGCGCCAGCAGCCAAGGTCAGACAGGGCTAGCTGAAGCTTTCTTT. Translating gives CASSQGQTGLAEAFF.

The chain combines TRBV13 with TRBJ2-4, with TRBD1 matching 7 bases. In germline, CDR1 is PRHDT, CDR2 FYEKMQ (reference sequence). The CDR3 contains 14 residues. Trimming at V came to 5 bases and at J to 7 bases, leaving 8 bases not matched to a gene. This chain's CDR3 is CASSTGATGNIQYF. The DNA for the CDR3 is TGTGCCAGCAGCACTGGGGCGACAGGGAACATTCAGTACTTC.

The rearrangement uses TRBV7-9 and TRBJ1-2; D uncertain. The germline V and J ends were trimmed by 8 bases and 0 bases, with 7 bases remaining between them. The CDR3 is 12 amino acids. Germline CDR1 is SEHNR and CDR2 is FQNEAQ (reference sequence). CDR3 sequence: CASSNPNYGYTF. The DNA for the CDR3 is TGTGCCAGCTCAAACCCTAACTATGGCTACACCTTC.

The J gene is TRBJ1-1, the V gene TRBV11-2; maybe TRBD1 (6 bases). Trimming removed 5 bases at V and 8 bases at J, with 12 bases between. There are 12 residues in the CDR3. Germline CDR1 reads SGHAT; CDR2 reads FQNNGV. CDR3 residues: CASSPNRAEAFF. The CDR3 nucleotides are TGTGCCAGCAGCCCGAACAGGGCCGAAGCTTTCTTT.

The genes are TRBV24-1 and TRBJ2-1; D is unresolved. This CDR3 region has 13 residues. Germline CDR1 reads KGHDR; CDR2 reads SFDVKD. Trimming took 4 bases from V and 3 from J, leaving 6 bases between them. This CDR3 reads CATSDPIYNEQFF. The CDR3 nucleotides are TGTGCCACCAGTGACCCTATCTACAATGAGCAGTTCTTC.

The CDR3, as DNA: TGTGCCAGCAGTGAAGCGCTTCTGGAGTCGGATACGCAGTATTTT. Its protein product is CASSEALLESDTQYF. The rearrangement joins TRBV2 to TRBJ2-3; D is ambiguous. Trimming removed 0 bases from V and 6 bases from J, with 13 bases in between. The CDR3 totals 15 residues. Germline CDR1 reads SNHLY; CDR2 reads FYNNEI.

The CDR3 DNA sequence: TGTGCCAGCAGGGGTCCCGTACCGTCTGGAAACACCATATATTTT. Translation: CASRGPVPSGNTIYF. The chain has TRBV6-5 and TRBJ1-3; D unresolved. Trimming took off 6 bases at V and 1 base at J, with 13 bases between the two ends. In germline, CDR1 is MNHEY, CDR2 SVGAGI. This CDR3 region has 15 residues.

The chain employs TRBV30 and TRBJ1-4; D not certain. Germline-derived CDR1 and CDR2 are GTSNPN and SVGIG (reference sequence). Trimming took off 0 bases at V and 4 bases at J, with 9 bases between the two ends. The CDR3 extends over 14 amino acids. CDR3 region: CAWSVPPGNEKLFF. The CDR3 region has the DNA TGTGCCTGGAGTGTCCCCCCCGGTAATGAAAAACTGTTTTTT.

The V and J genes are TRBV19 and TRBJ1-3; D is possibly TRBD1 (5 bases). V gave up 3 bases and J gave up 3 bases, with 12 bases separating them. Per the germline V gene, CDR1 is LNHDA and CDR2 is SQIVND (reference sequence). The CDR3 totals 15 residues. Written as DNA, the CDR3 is TGTGCCAGTAGTATCTTCGGGGGATTTGGAAACACCATATATTTT. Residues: CASSIFGGFGNTIYF.

The CDR3 protein is CASSLGLSEGEKLFF. The CDR3 DNA reads TGTGCCAGTAGTCTGGGACTCTCCGAAGGAGAAAAACTGTTTTTT. This chain joins TRBV19 and TRBJ1-4; maybe TRBD1 (5 bases). The germline V gene has CDR1 LNHDA and CDR2 SQIVND (reference sequence). Trimming shortened V by 5 bases and J by 8 bases, and 18 bases separated the two germline ends. This CDR3 contains 15 residues.

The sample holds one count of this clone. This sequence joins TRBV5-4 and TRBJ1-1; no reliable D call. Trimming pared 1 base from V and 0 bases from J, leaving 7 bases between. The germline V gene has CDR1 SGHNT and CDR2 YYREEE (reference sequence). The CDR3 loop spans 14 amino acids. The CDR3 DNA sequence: TGTGCCAGCAGCTTGACAGTCATGAACACTGAAGCTTTCTTT. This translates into CASSLTVMNTEAFF.

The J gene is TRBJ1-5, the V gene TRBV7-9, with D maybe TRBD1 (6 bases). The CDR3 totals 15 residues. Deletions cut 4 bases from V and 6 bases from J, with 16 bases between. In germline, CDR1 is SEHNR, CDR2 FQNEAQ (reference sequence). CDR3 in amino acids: CASSSEQGVSQPQHF. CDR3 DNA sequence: TGTGCCAGCAGCTCCGAACAGGGTGTCAGTCAGCCCCAGCATTTT.

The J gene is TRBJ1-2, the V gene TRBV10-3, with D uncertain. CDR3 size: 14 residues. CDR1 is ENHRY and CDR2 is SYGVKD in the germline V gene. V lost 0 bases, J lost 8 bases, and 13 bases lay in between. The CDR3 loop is CAISESSWAEGYTF. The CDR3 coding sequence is TGTGCCATCAGTGAGTCGAGCTGGGCGGAGGGCTACACCTTC.

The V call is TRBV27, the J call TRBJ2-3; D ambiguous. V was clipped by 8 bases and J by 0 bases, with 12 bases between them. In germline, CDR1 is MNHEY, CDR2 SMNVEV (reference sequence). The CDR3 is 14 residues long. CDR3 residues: CASSLGISTDTQYF. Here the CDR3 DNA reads TGTGCCAGCTCCCTTGGGATAAGCACAGATACGCAGTATTTT.